This T cell receptor beta chain was profiled in a study of cytomegalovirus exposure and HLA in healthy donors (dated by TCRdb to 2016 to 2017). Regarding the research as a whole: A later analysis indicated that the roughly 120 validation repertoires were generated on the platform also employed for the approximately 690 repertoires of the first cohort. The study aimed to test whether cataloging public T cell receptors could reveal signatures of past pathogen exposure. Along with the approximately 700-subject first cohort, a separate validation cohort of over a hundred different subjects was used. To predict cytomegalovirus infection status, the study brought together high-throughput TCR immunosequencing, statistical association of individual TCRs with disease status, and machine learning. The investigation overall reported the following: The authors suggested that the approach could potentially be generalized to other disease states and immunological phenotypes. Of the cluster scores, 90% to 95% were above 0 in a later analysis, which found that TCRs clustered in the first cohort also tended to co-occur in the 95 to 150 validation repertoires. The classifier was reported to diagnose cytomegalovirus status with high specificity and sensitivity in both the original cohort and the validation cohort. All 120 or so repertoires were used to score co-occurrence in the validation cohort in a later analysis, because that analysis had no HLA typing for the cohort. In the study, 150 to 200 TCR beta chains were listed as associated with cytomegalovirus. Most TCR sequences were observed very rarely across donors, whereas some public TCRs were present in many individuals. In vitro tests confirmed that a few of the cytomegalovirus-associated TCR beta chains recognize cytomegalovirus antigens.

The donors were included in the validation cohort of some 110 subjects, a group kept apart from the roughly 670-subject first cohort. Points on this clone: Its antigen remains undetermined. No per-base quality is available; no much larger clone lies one base away.

The CDR3 numbers 14 residues from cysteine through phenylalanine. CDR3 DNA only is kept here, 42 bases in frame from base 1. CDR1 SNHLY and CDR2 FYNNEI are derived from the germline V gene. Cut back by 2 bases and 5 bases, the V and J ends lie 10 bases apart. The library was obtained by the immunoSEQ multiplex PCR assay. The study's own analysis went as follows. A statistical classification framework was built to diagnose cytomegalovirus status from the catalog of TCR beta chain sequences. TCRdb's version of the immuneACCESS table is confined to in-frame rearrangements and falls short of the full clone set. An unresolved V gene accounts for under half of the shortfall where checked; the remainder is of unknown origin. D and trimming were read from the DNA, whereas the V and J calls and clone size are those reported in that table. The sample table records about 170,000 clones; about 86% of these occur just once. The top ten clones comprise roughly 1.4% of the sample.

The TCR comes from a woman in her 30s in good health and CMV-seronegative. Sequences were obtained from PBMCs. This sequence uses TRBV2 and TRBJ2-1; no D gene is confidently identified. The DNA sequence is as follows: TGTGCCAGCAGTGAATCCCCGGGTAACAATGAGCAGTTCTTC. Its product reads: CASSESPGNNEQFF.